This entry features one T cell receptor (beta chain) sequence. The data originate from a study of T cell responses to AZD1222 COVID-19 vaccine. The protocol was immunoSEQ multiplex PCR, while the TCRdb copy is restricted to in-frame clones and leaves out a portion. The sample records 100,000 to 150,000 clones, around nine tenths being singletons. The input for sequencing was peripheral blood, taken on day 0 of MenACWY control vaccination. The TCR sequence derives from an adult in good health.

In DNA, the CDR3 is TGTGCCAGCAGCGGCGGAGGGTATCAGCCCCAGCATTTT. Amino acids: CASSGGGYQPQHF. This rearrangement joins TRBV5-8 to TRBJ1-5, with D unresolved. The CDR3 spans 13 residues. CDR1 and CDR2 (germline): SGHTS, YDEGEE. Trimming stripped 4 bases from V and 5 bases from J, with 10 bases between.